This T cell receptor (beta chain) comes out of a study of OX40 agonist ivuxolimab in advanced cancers. Study-level background: At doses from 0.01 to 10 mg/kg, patients were given intravenous ivuxolimab every 2 weeks. Findings and caveats of the study: CD8+ T cells showed, on average, more clonal expansion than CD4+ cells.

This CDR3 region has 13 residues. CDR1 MDHEN and CDR2 SYDVKM come from the germline V gene. V was cut by 4 bases and J by 8 bases, with 12 bases left in between. Points on this clone: As yet, its antigen is unknown. Other DNA sequences in the sample encode the same CDR3.

Here immunoSEQ multiplex PCR was the method, and the copy in TCRdb shows in-frame clones only, minus some. This table has over 85,000 clones, just under 85% appearing once. The V gene is TRBV28, the J gene TRBJ2-4, with TRBD1 as a possible D gene (5 bases). The TCR sequence derives from an adult with an advanced solid tumor such as melanoma, head and neck, liver or kidney cancer. Source: CD4+ or CD8+ T cells sorted from blood, taken in a trial of the OX40 agonist ivuxolimab. The CDR3 DNA reads as TGTGCCAGCAGTTCCAGGGTATTAGACATTCAGTACTTC. Translated, it gives CASSSRVLDIQYF.